This T cell receptor (beta chain) was documented in a study of blood T cell repertoires in COVID-19 (dated by TCRdb to the early 2020s). At the level of the whole study: Collaborator samples came from the United States, Italy and Spain and covered acute and convalescent phases of COVID-19. HLA class I and class II types, where available, came from metadata supplied by the sample provider rather than from assay-based typing. The material from the prospective study consisted of cDNA or gDNA derived from T cells, B-cell-depleted T cells, or PBMCs. Deeply sampled blood TCRbeta repertoires from subjects exposed to, actively infected with, or recovered from COVID-19 were included in the dataset. Samples came from the ongoing ImmuneRACE study (first 160 participants) plus 1,254 subjects from 6 global collaborators. Sample metadata almost always included a de-identified subject ID, COVID-19 status, age in years and sex. The repertoires were released in a freely available public database intended as a resource for research on the immune response to SARS-CoV-2.

This clone turned up a few times. Its binding antigen is unknown. Base qualities were left out, and no much larger clone turns up one base away. TCRbeta CDR3 regions were amplified from genomic DNA using the immunoSEQ Assay, a bias-controlled multiplex PCR. As for the original processing: The number of nucleated cells in each sample was estimated by amplification of reference gene primers within the assay. Sequence reads were collapsed and filtered to measure the absolute abundance of every unique TCRbeta CDR3 rearrangement. For each sample, productive Simpson clonality was calculated as the square root of Simpson's diversity index over productive rearrangements. This immuneACCESS table, as held by TCRdb, lists in-frame sequences with V and J called but not all clones. Of the missing ones, under half trace to an unresolved V gene in checked studies; the others have no known cause. V, J and clone size are taken as reported in that table, and D and trimming were inferred from the DNA itself. The sample table shows a few hundred thousand clones, and 85% to 90% are seen once. Clones ranked in the top ten supply about 4.1% of the sample.

What the research found in general, with its limitations: How much clinical and demographic metadata was included differed by source and by participant, and the metadata was provided uncurated.

In the prospective study, participants were roughly 18 to 89 years old, resided in 20 to 30 geographic areas of the United States, and were enrolled through a virtual design. In the prospective study, cohorts were assigned on the basis of participant-reported clinical history obtained from a screening survey and a study questionnaire. For ImmuneRACE Cohort 3, a participant was defined as recovered based on two consecutive negative NP/OP PCR tests, clearance by a healthcare professional, or resolution of symptoms. In the prospective study, mobile phlebotomists collected whole blood, serum and a nasopharyngeal or oropharyngeal swab from each participant. Prospective study participants could optionally give additional blood draws and questionnaires over an approximately two-month period. Before DNA extraction, blood samples from the prospective study were shipped at room temperature or frozen. From cysteine to phenylalanine, the CDR3 is 16 amino acids long. Of the read, only the CDR3 DNA is kept; its 48 bases are in frame from base 1. V is cut back by 1 base and J by 3 bases, with 9 bases in the junction unmatched. As encoded in the germline V gene, CDR1 is MGHRA while CDR2 is YSYEKL.

The TCR was taken from a man in his thirties or forties who had recovered from COVID-19. The sequence links TRBV4-1 to TRBJ2-7; TRBD2 fits 7 bases in the junction. The sequenced material came from PBMCs or T cells enriched from blood (not recorded which). The sequenced DNA: TGCGCCAGCAGCCAAGGCTCTAGCGGTGACGTCTACGAGCAGTACTTC. This is translated as CASSQGSSGDVYEQYF.